This entry lists 18 T cell receptor beta chains sequenced from one sample in a study of radiation and T cells in renal cell carcinoma. The treatment: treatment-naive control, cytoreductive nephrectomy. Only in-frame clones appear in the TCRdb table, and some are missing; sequencing was by immunoSEQ multiplex PCR. The repertoire consists of more than 11,000 clones, with approximately 52% occurring once and the leading ten covering 10% to 15%. This sample comprised tumor tissue, obtained from a patient whose treatment was nephrectomy without radiotherapy. The receptor source for this set is a man aged 50 to 59 with renal cell carcinoma.

The rearrangement uses TRBV5-1 and TRBJ2-5; TRBD2 matches 7 bases. Trimming cost V 3 bases and J 6 bases; bases outside gene matches: 5. From germline, CDR1 is SGHRS and CDR2 YFSETQ. CDR3 length equals 13 residues. As DNA, the CDR3 is TGCGCCAGCAGCTCAAGCGGGGACCAGACCCAGTACTTC. Translation: CASSSSGDQTQYF.

This chain joins TRBV6-1 and TRBJ1-4; TRBD1 is a possible D gene (5 bases). The CDR3 sequence is 13 residues long. Germline lookup yields CDR1 MNHNS and CDR2 SASEGT. Trimming left V 6 bases short and J 8 bases short, with 13 bases between. The CDR3 reads CASRPGTSEKLFF. CDR3 DNA sequence: TGTGCCAGCAGGCCGGGGACGTCGGAAAAACTGTTTTTT.

The chain couples TRBV27 to TRBJ1-6; tentative D call: TRBD1 (5 bases). The V gene lost 5 bases and the J gene lost 0 bases, with 17 bases spanning the gap. Germline CDR1 MNHEY, CDR2 SMNVEV (reference sequence). The CDR3 contains 18 residues. CDR3 in amino acids: CASSGPGHGSSYNSPLHF. The CDR3 DNA reads TGTGCCAGCAGTGGTCCCGGACACGGTAGCTCCTATAATTCACCCCTCCACTTT.

This clone was counted a few times. The J gene is TRBJ2-2, the V gene TRBV1; the D call of TRBD1 is as the table states it, not checked on the DNA. TRBV1 is an annotated pseudogene. The CDR3 has 17 amino acids. The DNA for the CDR3 is TGCACCAGCAGCCAAGAAGCCGGGACAGGGGGCACCGGGGAGCTGTTTTTT. Amino acid sequence: CTSSQEAGTGGTGELFF.

The J gene is TRBJ1-5, the V gene TRBV7-8; weak D call: TRBD1 (5 bases). The CDR3 covers 16 residues. The ends were cut back, 4 bases at V and 5 bases at J, with 18 bases in the middle. Looked up from germline, CDR1 is SGHVS and CDR2 is FQNEAQ. As DNA, the CDR3 is TGTGCCAGCAGCTCCCGGGGGGGGAGCGGGGATCAGCCCCAGCATTTT. It specifies CASSSRGGSGDQPQHF. Full variable domain (outside the CDR3, taken from reference TRBV7-8 and TRBJ1-5): GAGVSQSPRYKVAKRGQDVALRCDPISGHVSLFWYQQALGQGPEFLTYFQNEAQLDKSGLPSDRFFAERPEGSVSTLKIQRTQQEDSAVYLCASSSRGGSGDQPQHFGDGTRLSIL.

The chain combines TRBV5-1 with TRBJ2-3; 9 positions match TRBD2. This CDR3 is built from 16 residues. The J segment lost 5 bases and the V segment lost 4 bases, leaving 11 bases of the junction unmatched. Germline V gene lookup returns CDR1 SGHRS and CDR2 YFSETQ. CDR3 sequence reads: CASSLLAGAPGDTQYF. The CDR3 DNA is TGCGCCAGCAGCCTATTAGCGGGGGCCCCTGGAGATACGCAGTATTTT.

This sequence joins TRBV5-1 and TRBJ2-3, with D possibly matching TRBD1 (6 bases). With 1 base removed from V and 0 bases from J, the gap between germline ends came to 9 bases. Germline lookup yields CDR1 SGHRS and CDR2 YFSETQ. The CDR3 extends over 15 amino acids. Here the CDR3 reads CASSLLGASTDTQYF. CDR3 coding DNA: TGCGCCAGCAGCTTGCTGGGGGCTAGCACAGATACGCAGTATTTT.

V and J are TRBV6-5 and TRBJ2-7; D gene ambiguous. V lost 4 bases and J 0 bases, leaving 7 bases between the germline ends. The CDR3 sequence is 13 residues long. Germline CDR1 reads MNHEY; CDR2 reads SVGAGI. This CDR3 reads CASSWGFSYEQYF. The CDR3 DNA is TGTGCCAGCAGTTGGGGATTCTCCTACGAGCAGTACTTC.

About this clone: The CDR3 end shows no conserved phenylalanine or tryptophan, and so a read error is likely. The DNA is omitted, as the CDR3 cannot be located on it reliably, and the CDR3 follows TCRdb's listing. The CDR3 protein is CASSGGTSGGRLS. J is TRBJ2-3 and V is TRBV5-6; the table's D gene call, TRBD2, was not cross checked with the DNA. CDR1 is SGHDT, CDR2 YYEEEE, per germline. Both ends counted, the CDR3 spans 13 residues.

The chain recombines TRBV11-3 with TRBJ2-1, with TRBD2 matching over 7 bases. The CDR3 loop spans 14 amino acids. V shed 5 bases, J shed 6 bases, and the junction held 7 bases outside the gene matches. From germline, CDR1 is SGHNT and CDR2 YENEEA. DNA for the CDR3: TGTGCCAGCAGCGCACACCGACTAGCCAATGAGCAGTTCTTC. Amino acids: CASSAHRLANEQFF.

The CDR3 region is CASRLSGRNTGELFF. CDR3 DNA: TGTGCCAGCCGACTGAGCGGGCGAAACACCGGGGAGCTGTTTTTT. The rearrangement uses TRBV2 and TRBJ2-2; D possibly corresponds to TRBD2 (6 bases). V was pared by 8 bases and J by 2 bases, with 15 bases between. The CDR3 loop spans 15 amino acids. The V gene's germline CDR1 is SNHLY and CDR2 FYNNEI. The whole variable domain, filled in from reference TRBV2 and TRBJ2-2, reads EPEVTQTPSHQVTQMGQEVILRCVPISNHLYFYWYRQILGQKVEFLVSFYNNEISEKSEIFDDQFSVERPDGSNFTLKIRSTKLEDSAMYFCASRLSGRNTGELFFGEGSRLTVL.

V and J are TRBV6-5 and TRBJ1-1, with D maybe TRBD1 (6 bases). The ends were cut back, 2 bases at V and 6 bases at J, with 13 bases in the middle. The V gene's germline CDR1 is MNHEY and CDR2 SVGAGI. This CDR3 region has 14 residues. CDR3 nucleotides: TGTGCCAGCAGTTACGTCCATAGACAGGCTGAAGCTTTCTTT. Its translation is CASSYVHRQAEAFF.

Here the CDR3 reads CATSTRTEFPAKNIQYF. CDR3 DNA: TGTGCCACCAGCACGAGGACGGAATTTCCCGCCAAAAACATTCAGTACTTC. The chain joins TRBV15 to TRBJ2-4; no clear D. Germline V gene sequence: CDR1 LNHNV, CDR2 YYDKDF (reference sequence). CDR3 length: 17 residues. V was pared by 4 bases and J by 1 base, with 17 bases between.

Details on this clone: The junction and the germline gene differ at one end; a read error may be behind it. The rearrangement links TRBV10-3 to TRBJ2-3, with 8 bases lining up with TRBD1. CDR3 length equals 16 residues. Per germline, CDR1 ENHRY and CDR2 SYGVKD. CDR3 coding DNA: TGTGCCAGCAGTCCTTCTGGACAGGGAACCACAGATACGCAGTATTTT. This sequence encodes CASSPSGQGTTDTQYF.

In this sample, this clone is medium-sized. The chain combines TRBV6-5 with TRBJ2-7; TRBD1 matches 8 bases. Germline trimming cut 8 bases from V and 2 bases from J; bases unmatched to any gene: 2. Germline CDR1 and CDR2: MNHEY and SVGAGI. The CDR3 runs 12 residues. The CDR3 region has the DNA TGTGCCAGCGGGGGACAGGCCTACGAGCAGTACTTC. Translating it yields CASGGQAYEQYF.

This clone was seen only a few times. The V call is TRBV19, the J call TRBJ1-5, with 7 nucleotides matching TRBD1. The CDR3 loop spans 15 amino acids. Germline loops: CDR1 LNHDA, CDR2 SQIVND (reference sequence). With 3 bases clipped from V and 1 base from J, the junction kept 3 bases outside the gene matches. For the CDR3, the DNA is TGTGCCAGTAGTATCTCGACAGGGAGCAATCAGCCCCAGCATTTT. Translation: CASSISTGSNQPQHF.

The chain joins TRBV7-3 to TRBJ2-2; D remains unclear. Germline CDR1 SGHTA, CDR2 FQGTGA. The V end lost 1 base, the J end lost 1 base, and 4 bases lay between the germline ends. The CDR3 extends over 14 amino acids. The CDR3 is CASSLRQNTGELFF. As DNA, the CDR3 is TGTGCCAGCAGCTTAAGGCAGAACACCGGGGAGCTGTTTTTT.

The chain carries TRBV5-1 and TRBJ1-1, with TRBD1 matching over 11 bases. The CDR3 is 15 amino acids. The V gene end was trimmed by 0 bases and the J gene end by 5 bases; junction bases not matched to a gene: 3. Germline V CDR1 and CDR2: SGHRS, YFSETQ. The CDR3, as DNA: TGCGCCAGCAGCTTGGATGGGACAGGGGGGACTGAAGCTTTCTTT. Protein product: CASSLDGTGGTEAFF.